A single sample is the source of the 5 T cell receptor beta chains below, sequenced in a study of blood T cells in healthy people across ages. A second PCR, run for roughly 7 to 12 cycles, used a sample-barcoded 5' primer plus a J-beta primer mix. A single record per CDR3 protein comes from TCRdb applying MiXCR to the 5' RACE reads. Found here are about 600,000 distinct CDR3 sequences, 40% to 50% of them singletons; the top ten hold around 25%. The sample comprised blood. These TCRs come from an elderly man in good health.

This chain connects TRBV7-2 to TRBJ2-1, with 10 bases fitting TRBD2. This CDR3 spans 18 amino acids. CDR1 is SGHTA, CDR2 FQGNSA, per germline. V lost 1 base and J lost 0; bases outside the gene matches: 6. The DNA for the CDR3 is TGTGCCAGCAGCTTAGAACTAGCGGGGTACCACTCCTACAATGAGCAGTTCTTC. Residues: CASSLELAGYHSYNEQFF.

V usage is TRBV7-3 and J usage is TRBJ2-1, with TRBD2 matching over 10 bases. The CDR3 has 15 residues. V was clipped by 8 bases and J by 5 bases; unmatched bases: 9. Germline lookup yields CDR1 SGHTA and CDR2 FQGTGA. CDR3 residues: CASSPGLAYNNEQFF. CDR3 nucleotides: TGTGCCAGCTCCCCGGGACTAGCGTACAACAATGAGCAGTTCTTC.

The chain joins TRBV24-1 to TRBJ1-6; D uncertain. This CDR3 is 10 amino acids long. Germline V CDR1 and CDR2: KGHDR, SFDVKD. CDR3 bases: TGTGCGAAGAGGGATTCACCCCTCCACTTT. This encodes CAKRDSPLHF.

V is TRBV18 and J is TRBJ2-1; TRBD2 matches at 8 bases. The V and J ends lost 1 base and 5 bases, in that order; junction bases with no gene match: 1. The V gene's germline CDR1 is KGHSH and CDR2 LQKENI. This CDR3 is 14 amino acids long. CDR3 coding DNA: TGTGCCAGCTCACCACTACTAGCGGACAATGAGCAGTTCTTC. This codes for CASSPLLADNEQFF.

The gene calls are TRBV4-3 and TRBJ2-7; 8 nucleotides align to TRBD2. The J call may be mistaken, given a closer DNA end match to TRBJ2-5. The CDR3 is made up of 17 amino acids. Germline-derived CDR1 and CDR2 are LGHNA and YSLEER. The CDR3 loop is CASSQEDGGECWETQYF. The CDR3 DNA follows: TGCGCCAGCAGCCAAGAAGACGGGGGGGAGTGTTGGGAGACCCAGTACTTC.